This paragraph covers one T cell receptor beta chain sequence. The data are from a study of OX40 agonist ivuxolimab in advanced cancers. Study-wide background: Those treated in dose escalation had hepatocellular carcinoma, melanoma, renal cell cancer or head and neck cancer. Age averaged about 62 years (range roughly 23 to 90), and 80% to 90% were male.

Sequencing was performed with immunoSEQ multiplex PCR; in TCRdb, only in-frame clones are kept and a portion is missing. The sample includes about 93,000 clones, just over 90% of them seen just once. This CDR3 is built from 18 residues. The ends lost 4 bases at V and 2 bases at J; junction bases unmatched: 18. Germline V gene lookup returns CDR1 SGDLS and CDR2 YYNGEE. Excluded were patients having autoimmune disease history or systemic immunosuppression. The chain couples TRBV9 to TRBJ2-7; 7 nucleotides agree with TRBD2. The TCR originated in an adult with an advanced solid tumor such as melanoma, head and neck, liver or kidney cancer. The sample here was CD4+ or CD8+ T cells sorted from blood, taken in a trial of the OX40 agonist ivuxolimab. In nucleotides, the CDR3 is TGTGCCAGCAGCCCTAGTACCGGGACCCCAAGCGGGGCCTACGAGCAGTACTTC. It is translated as CASSPSTGTPSGAYEQYF.